This TCR beta chain is drawn from a study of regulatory T cells in long-lasting Graves disease. Study summary: Patients newly diagnosed with Graves' had been on antithyroid drugs for under 3 months. The study's findings and limits: Clonotypes that were public and shared totalled 2,500 to 3,000 in persistent patients versus approximately 970 in new patients.

V shed 5 bases and J shed 4 bases, with 11 bases lying between them. CDR3 length: 13 residues. The germline gives CDR1 MNHNS, CDR2 SASEGT. With respect to this clonotype: What it recognizes is unknown.

HTBI primers from iRepertoire and Arm-PCR of CDR3 regions yielded the TCR beta libraries. Using its own MiXCR run on the multiplex PCR reads, TCRdb lists one record per CDR3 protein. Of 560,000 or so distinct CDR3 sequences listed, about 16% are singletons. Time point described: newly diagnosed GD, antithyroid drugs for less than 3 months. The TCR library used RNA extracted from PBMCs. In addition, the sample was reused for a study of T cells in Graves' hyperthyroidism and ophthalmopathy. This second study says: Diagnosis rested on symptoms, serum thyroxine and TRAb, thyroid ultrasound, and orbital computed tomography. An initial round of RT-PCR targeting the TCR CDR3 relied on the HTBI primer set.

The chain joins TRBV6-1 to TRBJ1-2; TRBD1 might be the D (5 bases). This specimen consisted of peripheral blood mononuclear cells (PBMCs), obtained at new diagnosis, from a patient treated with antithyroid drugs. The sequence derives from a man between 18 and 29 years old with Graves disease. The CDR3 sequence is CASSRPGSYGYTF. CDR3 coding DNA: TGTGCCAGCAGTCGTCCAGGGTCCTATGGCTACACCTTC.